A selection of T cell receptor beta chains follows, all from one sample in a study of cytomegalovirus exposure and HLA in healthy donors. Some clones are missing from TCRdb's copy, which holds only in-frame ones; the method was immunoSEQ multiplex PCR. The sample has roughly 150,000 clones, around 86% seen once. Sequencing was performed on PBMCs. All receptors come from a girl aged 2-9 years in good health and CMV-seropositive. Both conserved end residues are trimmed from each CDR3. D genes are given only for firm matches. Some rows mark clone size as missing; the rest say once, few, many or name a class of expanded clone.

v_call	clone_size	cdr3_length	d_call	j_call	cdr3_aa
TRBV5-8	-	14	-	TRBJ1-4	ASSFEEVGLNEKLF
TRBV4-1	-	17	TRBD1	TRBJ1-3	ASSEGRGQGPLSGNTIY
TRBV27	-	13	-	TRBJ1-1	ASSFGARRGTEAF
TRBV10-1	-	9	-	TRBJ2-1	ASGQNNEQF
TRBV30	-	13	TRBD2	TRBJ2-5	AWRSRREGGETQY
TRBV27	-	12	TRBD2	TRBJ2-5	ASGFSGRGETQY
TRBV5-1	-	14	-	TRBJ1-3	ASRPSGITSGNTIY
TRBV5-1	-	14	-	TRBJ1-3	ASSFGGGGSGNTIY
TRBV6-1	-	10	TRBD1	TRBJ2-4	ASSGDRYIQY
TRBV9	-	10	-	TRBJ2-1	ASSVVFSEQF
TRBV2	-	13	-	TRBJ2-1	ASSELSLPYNEQF
TRBV19	-	12	-	TRBJ2-1	ASSMVRGPDEQF
TRBV6-6	-	14	TRBD1	TRBJ2-3	ASSYSGQGRWDTQY
TRBV4-2	-	13	-	TRBJ2-7	ASSQLGYFLYEQY
TRBV5-1	-	13	-	TRBJ2-7	ASSFLSDSSYEQY
TRBV5-1	-	15	TRBD1	TRBJ1-5	ASSLGQPFGSNQPQH
TRBV10-2	-	15	TRBD2	TRBJ2-7	ASSELGLAVSSYEQY
TRBV5-6	once	12	-	TRBJ1-2	ASSPFSREYGYT
TRBV6-5	-	11	TRBD2	TRBJ2-2	ASTGRATGELF
TRBV6-1	few	9	-	TRBJ1-5	ASSVNQPQH
TRBV5-8	-	11	-	TRBJ2-1	ASSLNQGNEQF
TRBV6-5	-	12	TRBD1	TRBJ1-1	ASRPTGAANEAF
TRBV2	few	13	TRBD2	TRBJ2-5	ASSESSGRGETQY
TRBV5-1	-	16	-	TRBJ2-1	ASSLAVRTLISYNEQF
TRBV4-2	-	16	TRBD2	TRBJ2-5	ASSQPGLAGDVRETQY
TRBV4-1	-	13	-	TRBJ1-1	ASSQGETFYTEAF
TRBV6-5	-	10	TRBD1	TRBJ1-2	ASSKQGRGYT
TRBV6-1	once	12	-	TRBJ2-2	AACISVNTGELF
TRBV9	-	15	TRBD2	TRBJ2-1	ASGNHALAGAVDEQF
TRBV20-1	-	9	-	TRBJ2-7	SAPRGDEQY
TRBV7-9	-	14	TRBD2	TRBJ2-1	ASSRRGAGVVNEQF
TRBV30	-	10	-	TRBJ2-5	AWGQFQETQY
TRBV7-3	-	13	-	TRBJ2-1	ASSRLAGTYNEQF
TRBV7-9	-	10	-	TRBJ2-7	ASSLDPYEQY
TRBV19	once	14	TRBD2	TRBJ2-1	ASSILFSGGPNEQF
TRBV19	-	11	-	TRBJ2-5	ASSTLSEETQY
TRBV29-1	few	13	-	TRBJ2-1	SVAPRVSSYNEQF